The 28 T cell receptor beta chains reported below all come from one sample, sequenced in a study of blood T cell repertoires in COVID-19. Profiling relied on immunoSEQ multiplex PCR, and the TCRdb table lists in-frame clones only, not all of them. The sample consists of about 270,000 clones, less than 95% of them appearing once. Sequencing was carried out using PBMCs or T cells enriched from blood (not recorded which). These receptor sequences come from a man aged 40-50 years who had been exposed to COVID-19.

Written as DNA, the CDR3 is TGCGCCAGCAGCCAAGAAGGGGAGGGCTCCTATAATTCACCCCTCCACTTT. It codes for CASSQEGEGSYNSPLHF. This chain uses TRBV4-3 with TRBJ1-6; a weak D match, TRBD1 (5 bases). The CDR3 consists of 17 residues. V lost 0 bases to trimming and J lost 0 bases, with 9 bases between them. Germline-derived CDR1 and CDR2 are LGHNA and YSLEER.

V gene TRBV9 combines with J gene TRBJ2-3; 9 nucleotides line up with TRBD2. Germline CDR1 SGDLS, CDR2 YYNGEE. CDR3 length equals 13 residues. V shed 1 base and J 6 bases; nucleotides not matched to a gene: 0. CDR3 residues: CASSVSGRDTQYF. The CDR3 DNA follows: TGTGCCAGCAGCGTAAGCGGGAGGGATACGCAGTATTTT.

The V and J genes are TRBV12-3 or TRBV12-4 and TRBJ2-1; unclear D gene. The CDR3 spans 12 residues. V lost 6 bases to trimming and J lost 10 bases, with 13 bases between them. The CDR3 sequence: CASSQPILEQFF. The CDR3 DNA sequence: TGTGCCAGCAGCCAACCTATATTGGAGCAGTTCTTC.

The gene calls are TRBV7-9 and TRBJ2-3, with 8 positions matching TRBD2. The germline V gene encodes CDR1 SEHNR and CDR2 FQNEAQ (reference sequence). CDR3 length: 17 amino acids. The trim removed 5 bases at V and 3 bases at J, leaving 13 bases unmatched. This chain's CDR3 is CASSPPGGRSGTDTQYF. The CDR3 nucleotides are TGTGCCAGCAGCCCCCCCGGCGGGAGGAGTGGTACAGATACGCAGTATTTT.

V and J are TRBV6-2 or TRBV6-3 and TRBJ1-5; D is uncertain. Germline V gene lookup returns CDR1 MNHEY and CDR2 SVGEGT. The CDR3 covers 17 residues. V was shortened by 0 bases and J by 0 bases, with 12 bases between the two germline ends. In DNA form, the CDR3 reads TGTGCCAGCAGTTACTCGGCTTGGAGGGATAGCAATCAGCCCCAGCATTTT. Translated, it gives CASSYSAWRDSNQPQHF.

This clone was seen just once. The rearrangement links TRBV28 to TRBJ1-2; 7 nucleotides match TRBD1. The J segment lost 0 bases and the V segment lost 5 bases, leaving 6 bases of the junction unmatched. Germline CDR1 and CDR2: MDHEN and SYDVKM. This CDR3 region has 15 residues. The chain's CDR3 is CASSRRDRANYGYTF. The CDR3 DNA sequence: TGTGCCAGCAGTCGCCGGGACAGAGCTAACTATGGCTACACCTTC.

For the CDR3, the DNA is TGTGCCAGCAGCCAGAGGGGGGGGGCTAGCGGGAGGGAGCTATACAATGAGCAGTTCTTC. Translation: CASSQRGGASGRELYNEQFF. The chain couples TRBV4-2 to TRBJ2-1; 12 bases line up with TRBD2. The CDR3 spans 20 residues. Germline values: CDR1 LGHNA, CDR2 YNFKEQ. V shed 3 bases and J 4 bases; nucleotides not matched to a gene: 16.

The chain links TRBV4-1 to TRBJ2-6; no definite D call. From germline, CDR1 is MGHRA and CDR2 YSYEKL. There are 17 residues in the CDR3. The V gene lost 4 bases and the J gene lost 0 bases, with 13 bases spanning the gap. CDR3 sequence (DNA): TGCGCCAGCAGCCTATCAGACACGAGCTCTGGGGCCAACGTCCTGACTTTC. Protein: CASSLSDTSSGANVLTF.

V and J are TRBV6-2 or TRBV6-3 and TRBJ2-3; D unclear. From germline, CDR1 is MNHEY and CDR2 SVGEGT. Trimming left V 5 bases short and J 0 bases short, with 9 bases between. The length of the CDR3 is 14 residues. CDR3 amino acids: CASSLAKSTDTQYF. The DNA of the CDR3 is TGTGCCAGCAGTCTTGCTAAAAGCACAGATACGCAGTATTTT.

The V gene is TRBV19, the J gene TRBJ2-3; 7 bases are a match to TRBD1. Germline V gene sequence: CDR1 LNHDA, CDR2 SQIVND (reference sequence). The CDR3 is made up of 14 amino acids. The ends lost 8 bases at V and 4 bases at J; junction bases unmatched: 9. The CDR3: CASGVQGLADTQYF. In nucleotides, the CDR3 is TGTGCCAGTGGCGTACAGGGGTTGGCAGATACGCAGTATTTT.

The chain has TRBV11-3 and TRBJ2-1; 10 bases match TRBD2. The trim removed 6 bases at V and 6 bases at J, leaving 8 bases unmatched. The CDR3 is 15 residues long. The germline V gene has CDR1 SGHNT and CDR2 YENEEA. The CDR3 DNA is TGTGCCAGCAGACCTAGGACTAGCGGAGCCAATGAGCAGTTCTTC. Protein product: CASRPRTSGANEQFF.

This clone was seen once. The chain has TRBV5-4 and TRBJ1-2; possibly TRBD1 for D (6 bases). Germline-derived CDR1 and CDR2 are SGHNT and YYREEE (reference sequence). The length of the CDR3 is 15 residues. The V end lost 4 bases, the J end lost 5 bases, and 18 bases lay between the germline ends. CDR3 nucleotide sequence: TGTGCCAGCAGCCTACAAGCAGGGGTCGGGTATGGCTACACCTTC. This sequence encodes CASSLQAGVGYGYTF.

J is TRBJ2-1 and V is TRBV28; the match to TRBD1 covers 7 bases. V lost 5 bases to trimming and J lost 0 bases; unmatched junction nucleotides: 10. The germline V gene has CDR1 MDHEN and CDR2 SYDVKM. This CDR3 region has 17 residues. The CDR3 loop is CASSPPGTESSYNEQFF. CDR3 sequence (DNA): TGTGCCAGCAGTCCCCCGGGGACAGAGAGCTCCTACAATGAGCAGTTCTTC.

The rearrangement links TRBV28 to TRBJ1-5; possibly TRBD1 for D (6 bases). Trimming took 5 bases from V and 3 from J, leaving 14 bases between them. Germline loops: CDR1 MDHEN, CDR2 SYDVKM. The CDR3 runs to 15 residues. The CDR3 nucleotides are TGTGCCAGCAGTATACAAGGACAGAACAATCAGCCCCAGCATTTT. It translates to CASSIQGQNNQPQHF. Full variable domain (outside the CDR3, taken from reference TRBV28 and TRBJ1-5): DVKVTQSSRYLVKRTGEKVFLECVQDMDHENMFWYRQDPGLGLRLIYFSYDVKMKEKGDIPEGYSVSREKKERFSLILESASTNQTSMYLCASSIQGQNNQPQHFGDGTRLSIL.

The gene calls are TRBV12-3 or TRBV12-4 and TRBJ2-7; possible D gene TRBD2, 6 bases. The CDR3 length is 12 residues. V was trimmed by 2 bases and J by 7 bases, leaving 9 bases between them. As DNA, the CDR3 is TGTGCCAGCAGTTTAACCGCGGGGGAGCAGTACTTC. It specifies CASSLTAGEQYF.

The CDR3 spells CASSLAGGDGNTIYF. In DNA, the CDR3 is TGTGCCAGCAGCTTAGCGGGGGGGGACGGAAACACCATATATTTT. The V call is TRBV7-6, the J call TRBJ1-3, with D perhaps TRBD1 (5 bases). This CDR3 comprises 15 residues. Per germline, CDR1 SGHVS and CDR2 FNYEAQ. The V end lost 0 bases, the J end lost 4 bases, and 10 bases lay between the germline ends.

V gene TRBV18 combines with J gene TRBJ2-6; a possible D gene is TRBD1 (5 bases). This CDR3 is 14 amino acids long. The ends were cut back, 5 bases at V and 4 bases at J, with 9 bases in the middle. Germline V gene sequence: CDR1 KGHSH, CDR2 LQKENI. The CDR3 DNA sequence: TGTGCCAGCTCAATAGGGGAAGGGGCCAACGTCCTGACTTTC. This sequence encodes CASSIGEGANVLTF.

The V call is TRBV30, the J call TRBJ2-7; 7 bases agree with TRBD1. J lost 7 bases, V lost 1 base, and 13 bases had no gene match. Germline CDR1 GTSNPN, CDR2 SVGIG (reference sequence). The CDR3 contains 15 residues. This CDR3 reads CAWSAGLGGPLEQYF. In DNA, the CDR3 is TGTGCCTGGAGTGCCGGGTTAGGGGGCCCTTTAGAGCAGTACTTC.

The CDR3 DNA follows: TGTGCCAGCAGTTTGTCGGGGAACGAGCAGTACTTC. Translation: CASSLSGNEQYF. The rearrangement uses TRBV12-3 or TRBV12-4 and TRBJ2-7; tentative D call: TRBD2 (5 bases). This CDR3 has 12 residues. Trimming pared 3 bases from V and 5 bases from J, leaving 8 bases between.

This chain links TRBV20-1 with TRBJ1-3; D not resolved. Germline V CDR1 and CDR2: DFQATT, SNEGSKA (reference sequence). V was trimmed by 3 bases and J by 4 bases, leaving 16 bases between them. This CDR3 spans 15 amino acids. Here the CDR3 DNA reads TGCAGTGCTAGTCTCGGCAGGTCCGGAGGAAACACCATATATTTT. It codes for CSASLGRSGGNTIYF.

This chain uses TRBV5-1 with TRBJ2-5, with TRBD1 as a possible D gene (6 bases). CDR1 SGHRS and CDR2 YFSETQ come from the germline V gene. The CDR3 is made up of 17 amino acids. With 2 bases removed from V and 5 bases from J, the gap between germline ends came to 22 bases. The CDR3 nucleotides read TGCGCCAGCAGCTTTTCCGCGGCGACAGGCTGGGAGGAGACCCAGTACTTC. It encodes CASSFSAATGWEETQYF. Using reference TRBV5-1 and TRBJ2-5 for the parts outside the CDR3, the full variable domain is KAGVTQTPRYLIKTRGQQVTLSCSPISGHRSVSWYQQTPGQGLQFLFEYFSETQRNKGNFPGRFSGRQFSNSRSEMNVSTLELGDSALYLCASSFSAATGWEETQYFGPGTRLLVL.

The gene calls are TRBV2 and TRBJ1-2; 7 nucleotides align to TRBD1. CDR1 SNHLY and CDR2 FYNNEI come from the germline V gene. Unmatched junction bases numbered 7, after V lost 3 bases and J lost 3 bases. CDR3 length: 15 residues. CDR3 sequence reads: CASSDPQGSDYGYTF. In DNA form, the CDR3 reads TGTGCCAGCAGTGACCCACAGGGGTCGGACTATGGCTACACCTTC.

The genes are TRBV6-5 and TRBJ2-7, with 7 bases identical to TRBD1. Trimming at V came to 7 bases and at J to 2 bases, leaving 8 bases not matched to a gene. The CDR3 length is 14 residues. CDR1 MNHEY and CDR2 SVGAGI come from the germline V gene. CDR3 in DNA: TGTGCCAGCATTTTGACAGGGATTACCTACGAGCAGTACTTC. This sequence encodes CASILTGITYEQYF.

This clone has a handful of counts. V is TRBV6-5 and J is TRBJ1-5; 7 bases are a match to TRBD1. Unmatched junction bases numbered 6, after V lost 2 bases and J lost 5 bases. Germline V gene data show CDR1 as MNHEY and CDR2 as SVGAGI. This CDR3 has 15 amino acids. The CDR3 protein is CASSYTTGDDQPQHF. The DNA of the CDR3 is TGTGCCAGCAGTTACACAACAGGGGACGATCAGCCCCAGCATTTT.

The V and J genes are TRBV28 and TRBJ1-5, with D perhaps matching TRBD1 (5 bases). The V gene lost 6 bases and the J gene lost 5 bases, with 14 bases spanning the gap. The CDR3 is 14 residues long. Germline CDR1 reads MDHEN; CDR2 reads SYDVKM. Written as DNA, the CDR3 is TGTGCCAGCAGGACCGGGGGGTTGGATCAGCCCCAGCATTTT. Amino acids: CASRTGGLDQPQHF.

The rearrangement joins TRBV15 to TRBJ1-5, with D possibly being TRBD1 (5 bases). CDR3 length: 12 amino acids. The germline CDR1 and CDR2 sequences are LNHNV and YYDKDF (reference sequence). Trimming took off 9 bases at V and 5 bases at J, with 11 bases between the two ends. CDR3 protein: CATGHRDQPQHF. The DNA for the CDR3 is TGTGCCACGGGGCATCGGGATCAGCCCCAGCATTTT.

This chain joins TRBV29-1 and TRBJ1-1; D may be TRBD1 (6 bases). The CDR3 is 12 amino acids. V lost 3 bases and J 7 bases, leaving 12 bases between the germline ends. The V gene's germline CDR1 is SQVTM and CDR2 ANQGSEA. DNA of the CDR3: TGCAGCGTTGATACACAGGGAAATGAAGCTTTCTTT. Residues: CSVDTQGNEAFF.

This chain links TRBV5-1 with TRBJ2-1, with D maybe TRBD2 (5 bases). Germline CDR1 reads SGHRS; CDR2 reads YFSETQ. V lost 0 bases and J lost 5, with 9 bases in between. This CDR3 comprises 14 residues. This CDR3 is CASSLGGSDNEQFF. The CDR3 DNA is TGCGCCAGCAGCTTGGGAGGTAGCGACAATGAGCAGTTCTTC.